One and the same sample provided the 4 T cell receptor beta chains below, sequenced in a study of early T cells in non-severe SARS-CoV-2 infection. TCRdb processed the 5' RACE reads anew with MiXCR; each CDR3 protein has one entry. The table lists 35,000 to 50,000 distinct CDR3 sequences, roughly 6% of them singletons, with 9.5% to 15% in the top ten. The sequencing input was whole blood. The receptors here all came from an adult who was a healthcare worker with PCR-confirmed SARS-CoV-2 infection or an uninfected control (not recorded which).

This clonotype was seen more than once but under ten times. The chain is built from TRBV7-9 and TRBJ1-4; D ambiguous. CDR1 and CDR2 (germline): SEHNR, FQNEAQ (reference sequence). The V end was cut by 5 bases, the J end by 0 bases, with 13 bases between. This CDR3 comprises 16 residues. CDR3 nucleotide sequence: TGTGCCAGCAGCCGATTTAGGCATGCAACTAATGAAAAACTGTTTTTT. It codes for CASSRFRHATNEKLFF.

This clonotype was seen only a few times. The gene calls are TRBV6-2 or TRBV6-3 and TRBJ2-1, with D possibly being TRBD1 (5 bases). The CDR3 length is 15 residues. Germline CDR1 and CDR2: MNHEY and SVGEGT. V lost 5 bases to trimming and J lost 10 bases, with 21 bases between them. The CDR3 DNA reads TGTGCCAGCAGTCCGCCTGGGCAGCTATACAGGGAGCAGTTCTTC. Protein product: CASSPPGQLYREQFF.

Ten or more counts support this clonotype. DNA of the CDR3: TGTGCCAGCAGTGCGGACAGGGGGCGAGGCAATGAGCAGTTCTTC. Translated: CASSADRGRGNEQFF. The J gene is TRBJ2-1, the V gene TRBV2; 11 positions agree with TRBD1. The CDR3 is made up of 15 amino acids. CDR1 and CDR2 from the germline V gene are SNHLY and FYNNEI. Germline trimming cut 4 bases from V and 6 bases from J; bases unmatched to any gene: 5.

This clonotype was detected a few times. The CDR3 reads CASRSIQGPSGTQYF. DNA for the CDR3: TGTGCCAGCAGATCGATTCAGGGGCCCTCCGGGACCCAGTACTTC. The rearrangement joins TRBV7-8 to TRBJ2-5; TRBD1 is a possible D gene (6 bases). The V end lost 6 bases, the J end lost 7 bases, and 21 bases lay between the germline ends. The CDR3 runs to 15 residues. Germline V CDR1 and CDR2: SGHVS, FQNEAQ. The variable domain in full, completed from reference TRBV7-8 and TRBJ2-5, reads GAGVSQSPRYKVAKRGQDVALRCDPISGHVSLFWYQQALGQGPEFLTYFQNEAQLDKSGLPSDRFFAERPEGSVSTLKIQRTQQEDSAVYLCASRSIQGPSGTQYFGPGTRLLVL.